One sample yielded the 14 T cell receptor beta chains listed below, sequenced in a study of a mutant IDH1 vaccine in newly diagnosed glioma. The time point is: week 35, safety follow-up. Doses comprised 300 ug of mutant IDH1 20-mer peptide each, plus topical imiquimod. Some clones are missing from TCRdb's copy, which holds only in-frame ones; the method was immunoSEQ multiplex PCR. The repertoire holds 30,000 to 40,000 clones, around 80% seen once, with roughly 3.1% in the top ten. No antigens are known for them. The sample was PBMCs, taken from a glioma patient whose treatment included an IDH1 peptide vaccine. The receptors come from a man between 35 and 55 years old with glioma. Some clones in this sample may be carry-over from other donors' samples.

About this clone: One end of the junction fails to match germline, which may point to a read error. The CDR3 here is CASSIRDVLSF. The CDR3, as DNA: TGTGCCAGCAGTATCCGGGACGTCCTTTCCTTC. The chain carries TRBV6-1 and TRBJ1-2; a possible D gene is TRBD1 (5 bases). The CDR3 spans 11 residues. Looked up from germline, CDR1 is MNHNS and CDR2 is SASEGT.

This clone showed up just a few times. This chain joins TRBV5-1 and TRBJ1-2; 7 nucleotides line up with TRBD1. This CDR3 spans 14 amino acids. V dropped 0 bases and J dropped 7; count of bases not matched to a gene: 6. CDR1 SGHRS and CDR2 YFSETQ come from the germline V gene. CDR3 protein: CASSLDRGFIGYTF. The CDR3 region has the DNA TGCGCCAGCAGCTTGGACAGGGGTTTTATTGGCTACACCTTC.

The V and J genes are TRBV19 and TRBJ2-4; weak D call: TRBD1 (7 bases). The length of the CDR3 is 14 residues. V lost 10 bases and J 1 base, leaving 14 bases between the germline ends. Germline V gene lookup returns CDR1 LNHDA and CDR2 SQIVND (reference sequence). CDR3 protein: CATRGVSAKNIQYF. CDR3 DNA sequence: TGTGCCACCAGGGGGGTGTCGGCCAAAAACATTCAGTACTTC.

V and J are TRBV7-8 and TRBJ1-6; D unclear. CDR1 and CDR2 (germline): SGHVS, FQNEAQ. V gave up 1 base and J gave up 7 bases, with 11 bases separating them. CDR3 size: 15 residues. The CDR3 protein is CASSLVAGANSPLHF. CDR3 nucleotides: TGTGCCAGCAGCTTAGTTGCAGGAGCCAATTCACCCCTCCACTTT.

The chain couples TRBV15 to TRBJ1-2, with TRBD1 identical over 10 bases. Germline-derived CDR1 and CDR2 are LNHNV and YYDKDF (reference sequence). Unmatched junction bases numbered 5, after V lost 5 bases and J lost 5 bases. The CDR3 spans 14 residues. The CDR3 spells CATSARQGAYGYTF. The CDR3 nucleotides are TGTGCCACCAGCGCGCGACAGGGGGCATATGGCTACACCTTC.

This clone was picked up a small number of times. The rearrangement uses TRBV11-2 and TRBJ1-2; 7 bases agree with TRBD1. V lost 4 bases, J lost 5 bases, and 13 bases stayed unmatched. Germline CDR1 reads SGHAT; CDR2 reads FQNNGV. The CDR3 spans 16 residues. As DNA, the CDR3 is TGTGCCAGCAGCTCCTTTACACTAGGGACAGTTTATGGCTACACCTTC. It specifies CASSSFTLGTVYGYTF.

The chain employs TRBV6-1 and TRBJ2-2; D not resolved. CDR3 length: 15 amino acids. Germline assignment: CDR1 MNHNS and CDR2 SASEGT. The germline V and J ends were trimmed by 1 base and 6 bases, with 12 bases remaining between them. The CDR3 loop reads CASSEDPSGAGELFF. DNA for the CDR3: TGTGCCAGCAGTGAAGATCCCTCCGGTGCCGGGGAGCTGTTTTTT.

As for this clone: One junction end does not reproduce the germline sequence, and a read error may be involved. This sequence joins TRBV7-7 and TRBJ2-2, with 8 positions matching TRBD1. CDR1 is SSHAT, CDR2 FNYEAQ, per germline (reference sequence). The CDR3 sequence is 16 residues long. The CDR3 coding sequence is TGTGCTAGCAGCTTAGGCGGGACAGGGAACACCGGGGAGCTGTTTTTT. Translated, it gives CASSLGGTGNTGELFF. The variable domain in full, completed from reference TRBV7-7 and TRBJ2-2, reads GAGVSQSPRYKVTKRGQDVTLRCDPISSHATLYWYQQALGQGPEFLTYFNYEAQPDKSGLPSDRFSAERPEGSISTLTIQRTEQRDSAMYRCASSLGGTGNTGELFFGEGSRLTVL.

The rearrangement uses TRBV2 and TRBJ1-1; unclear D gene. Germline-derived CDR1 and CDR2 are SNHLY and FYNNEI. The CDR3 totals 11 residues. Trimming took 7 bases from V and 2 from J, leaving 5 bases between them. CDR3 nucleotide sequence: TGTGCCAGCAAGACAAACACTGAAGCTTTCTTT. Its translation: CASKTNTEAFF.

For the CDR3, the DNA is TGTGCCAGCAGCGTAGAGGGAGGGGGGGGCCTCTACGAGCAGTACTTC. Protein product: CASSVEGGGGLYEQYF. The V call is TRBV9, the J call TRBJ2-7; D perhaps matches TRBD2 (7 bases). CDR1 is SGDLS, CDR2 YYNGEE, per germline. The ends were cut back, 0 bases at V and 3 bases at J, with 16 bases in the middle. The CDR3 totals 16 residues.

This clone turned up a few times. The V gene is TRBV4-3, the J gene TRBJ1-2; the D gene is possibly TRBD1 (6 bases). Germline CDR1 and CDR2: LGHNA and YSLEER. V was clipped by 0 bases and J by 8 bases, with 13 bases between them. This CDR3 spans 14 amino acids. Written as DNA, the CDR3 is TGCGCCAGCAGCCAAGATTTGGGGGCAAGGGGCTACACCTTC. Its protein is CASSQDLGARGYTF.

This chain uses TRBV6-1 with TRBJ2-1; D is ambiguous. The CDR3 has 17 amino acids. The germline gives CDR1 MNHNS, CDR2 SASEGT. V was cut by 2 bases and J by 3 bases, with 17 bases left in between. The CDR3 DNA reads as TGTGCCAGCAGTGAATCGGTCCCGCAAATACTCTACAATGAGCAGTTCTTC. Residues: CASSESVPQILYNEQFF.

This chain uses TRBV30 with TRBJ1-2; possible D gene TRBD1, 5 bases. The CDR3 totals 13 residues. The germline gives CDR1 GTSNPN, CDR2 SVGIG (reference sequence). The CDR3 DNA reads TGTGTCTGCTGGGGCACCTCTAACTATGGCTACACCTTC. Protein product: CVCWGTSNYGYTF.

This chain connects TRBV10-3 to TRBJ2-2, with 9 bases fitting TRBD2. The CDR3 spans 14 residues. With 6 bases clipped from V and 5 bases from J, the junction kept 4 bases outside the gene matches. The V gene's germline CDR1 is ENHRY and CDR2 SYGVKD. CDR3 loop: CAIRRGGGTGELFF. CDR3 bases: TGTGCCATCAGACGCGGGGGGGGAACCGGGGAGCTGTTTTTT.